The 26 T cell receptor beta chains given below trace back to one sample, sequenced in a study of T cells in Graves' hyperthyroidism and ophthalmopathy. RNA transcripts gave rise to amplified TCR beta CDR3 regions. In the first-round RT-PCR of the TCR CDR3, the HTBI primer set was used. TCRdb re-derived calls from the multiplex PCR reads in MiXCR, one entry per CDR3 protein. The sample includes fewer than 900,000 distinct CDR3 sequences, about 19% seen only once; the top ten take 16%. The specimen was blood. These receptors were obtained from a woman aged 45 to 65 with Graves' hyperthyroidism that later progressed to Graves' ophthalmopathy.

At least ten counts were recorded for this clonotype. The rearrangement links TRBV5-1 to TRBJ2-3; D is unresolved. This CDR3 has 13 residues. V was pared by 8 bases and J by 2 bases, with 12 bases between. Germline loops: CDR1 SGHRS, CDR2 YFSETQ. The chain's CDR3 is CASISRDTDTQYF. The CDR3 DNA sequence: TGCGCCAGTATTTCGAGAGACACAGATACGCAGTATTTT.

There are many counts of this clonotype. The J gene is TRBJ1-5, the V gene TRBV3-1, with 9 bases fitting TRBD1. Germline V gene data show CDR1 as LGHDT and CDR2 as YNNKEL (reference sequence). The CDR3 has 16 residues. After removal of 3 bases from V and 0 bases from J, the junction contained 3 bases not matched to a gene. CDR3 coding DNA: TGTGCCAGCAGCCAGGGGACAGGGAATAGCAATCAGCCCCAGCATTTT. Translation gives CASSQGTGNSNQPQHF.

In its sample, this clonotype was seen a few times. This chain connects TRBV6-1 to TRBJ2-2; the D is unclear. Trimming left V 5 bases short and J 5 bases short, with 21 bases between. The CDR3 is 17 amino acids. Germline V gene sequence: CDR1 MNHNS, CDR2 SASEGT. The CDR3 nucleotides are TGTGCCAGCAGTTCCCTCGAAGGAGCCCTTGGGACCGGGGAGCTGTTTTTT. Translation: CASSSLEGALGTGELFF.

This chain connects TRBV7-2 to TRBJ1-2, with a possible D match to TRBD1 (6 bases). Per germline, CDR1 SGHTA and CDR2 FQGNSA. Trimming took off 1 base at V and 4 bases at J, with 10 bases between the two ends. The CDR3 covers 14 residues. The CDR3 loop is CASSLDQGLYGYTF. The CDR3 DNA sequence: TGTGCCAGCAGCTTAGACCAGGGGCTCTATGGCTACACCTTC.

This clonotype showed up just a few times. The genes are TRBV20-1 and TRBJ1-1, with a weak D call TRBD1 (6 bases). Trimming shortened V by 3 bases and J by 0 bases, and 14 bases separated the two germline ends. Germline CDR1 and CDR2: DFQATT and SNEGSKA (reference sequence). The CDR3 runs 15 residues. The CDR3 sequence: CSARDRQDMNTEAFF. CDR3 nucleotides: TGCAGTGCTAGGGATCGACAGGATATGAACACTGAAGCTTTCTTT.

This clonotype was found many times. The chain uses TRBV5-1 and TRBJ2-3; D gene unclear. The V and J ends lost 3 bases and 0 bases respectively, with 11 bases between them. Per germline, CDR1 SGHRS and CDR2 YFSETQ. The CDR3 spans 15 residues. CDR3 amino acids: CASSSPSDSTDTQYF. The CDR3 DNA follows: TGCGCCAGCAGCTCCCCGTCCGACAGCACAGATACGCAGTATTTT.

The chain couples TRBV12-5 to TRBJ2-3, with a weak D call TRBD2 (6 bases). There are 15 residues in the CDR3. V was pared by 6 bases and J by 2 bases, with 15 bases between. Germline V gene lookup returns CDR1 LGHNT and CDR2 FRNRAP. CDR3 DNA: TGTGCTAGTGGCCCCTCTCTAGCGAACACAGATACGCAGTATTTT. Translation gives CASGPSLANTDTQYF.

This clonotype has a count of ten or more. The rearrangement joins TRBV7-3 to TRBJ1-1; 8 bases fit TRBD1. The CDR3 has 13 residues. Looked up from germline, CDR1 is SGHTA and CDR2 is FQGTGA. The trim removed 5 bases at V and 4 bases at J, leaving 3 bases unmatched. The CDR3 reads CASSLRGPTEAFF. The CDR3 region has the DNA TGTGCCAGCAGCCTCAGGGGGCCCACTGAAGCTTTCTTT.

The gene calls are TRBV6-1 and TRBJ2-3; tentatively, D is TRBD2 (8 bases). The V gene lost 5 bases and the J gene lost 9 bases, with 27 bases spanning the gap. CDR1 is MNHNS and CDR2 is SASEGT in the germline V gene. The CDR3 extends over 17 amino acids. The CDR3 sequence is CASSPYYQGGRGETQYF. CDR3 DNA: TGTGCCAGCAGTCCCTACTACCAGGGGGGGCGGGGGGAGACGCAGTATTTT.

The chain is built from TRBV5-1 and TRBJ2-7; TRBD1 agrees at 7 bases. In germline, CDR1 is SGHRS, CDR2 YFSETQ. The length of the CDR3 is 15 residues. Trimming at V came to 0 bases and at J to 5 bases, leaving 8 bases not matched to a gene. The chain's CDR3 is CASSLGQGNPHEQYF. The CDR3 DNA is TGCGCCAGCAGCTTGGGACAGGGAAATCCCCACGAGCAGTACTTC.

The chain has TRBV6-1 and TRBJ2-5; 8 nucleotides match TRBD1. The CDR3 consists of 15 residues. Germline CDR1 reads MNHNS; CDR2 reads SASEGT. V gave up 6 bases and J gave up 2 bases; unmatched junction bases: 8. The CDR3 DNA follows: TGTGCCAGCAGCAAGAACAGGGGGGCACAAGAGACCCAGTACTTC. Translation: CASSKNRGAQETQYF.

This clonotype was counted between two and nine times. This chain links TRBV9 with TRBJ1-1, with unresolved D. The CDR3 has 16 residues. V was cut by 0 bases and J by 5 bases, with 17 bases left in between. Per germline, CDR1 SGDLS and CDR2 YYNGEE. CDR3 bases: TGTGCCAGCAGCGTAGAGGCCCGGGGAGTGGGTACTGAAGCTTTCTTT. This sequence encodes CASSVEARGVGTEAFF.

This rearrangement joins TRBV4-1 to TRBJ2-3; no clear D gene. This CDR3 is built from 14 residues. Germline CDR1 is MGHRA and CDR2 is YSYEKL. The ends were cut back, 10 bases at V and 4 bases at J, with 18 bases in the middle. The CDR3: CATKPTPLPDTQYF. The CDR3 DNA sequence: TGCGCCACCAAACCGACACCACTCCCAGATACGCAGTATTTT.

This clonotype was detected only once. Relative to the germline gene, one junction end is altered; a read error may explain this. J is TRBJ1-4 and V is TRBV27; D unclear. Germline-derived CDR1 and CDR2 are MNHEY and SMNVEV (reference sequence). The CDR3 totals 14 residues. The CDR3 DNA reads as TGTGCCAGCAATTTATTGGGGACTAATGAAAAACTGTTTTTT. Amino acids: CASNLLGTNEKLFF.

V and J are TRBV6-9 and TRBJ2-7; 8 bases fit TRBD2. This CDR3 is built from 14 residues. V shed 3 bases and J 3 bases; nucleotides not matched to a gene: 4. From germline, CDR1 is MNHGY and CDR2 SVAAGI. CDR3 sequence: CASSYPGGLYEQYF. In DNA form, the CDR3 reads TGTGCCAGCAGTTACCCGGGGGGGCTCTACGAGCAGTACTTC.

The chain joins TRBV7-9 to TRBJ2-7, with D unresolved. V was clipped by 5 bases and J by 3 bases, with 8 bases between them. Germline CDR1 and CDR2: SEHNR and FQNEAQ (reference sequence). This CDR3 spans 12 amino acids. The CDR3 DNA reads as TGTGCCAGCAGCGCCAGTTTCTACGAGCAGTACTTC. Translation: CASSASFYEQYF.

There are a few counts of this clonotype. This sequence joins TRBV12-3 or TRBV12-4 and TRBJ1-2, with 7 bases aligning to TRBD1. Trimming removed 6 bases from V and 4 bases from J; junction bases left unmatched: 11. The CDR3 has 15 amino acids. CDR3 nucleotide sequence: TGTGCCAGCAGCCAAAGACAGGGAAGGGGCTATGGCTACACCTTC. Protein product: CASSQRQGRGYGYTF.

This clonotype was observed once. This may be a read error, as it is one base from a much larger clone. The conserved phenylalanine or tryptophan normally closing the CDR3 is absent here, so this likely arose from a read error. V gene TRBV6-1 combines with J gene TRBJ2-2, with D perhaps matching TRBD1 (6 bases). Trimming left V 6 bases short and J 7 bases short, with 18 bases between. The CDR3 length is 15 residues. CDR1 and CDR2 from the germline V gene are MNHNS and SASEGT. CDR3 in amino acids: CASRLGHLELGELFS. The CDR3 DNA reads TGTGCCAGCAGGCTGGGACACTTGGAACTCGGGGAGCTGTTTTCT.

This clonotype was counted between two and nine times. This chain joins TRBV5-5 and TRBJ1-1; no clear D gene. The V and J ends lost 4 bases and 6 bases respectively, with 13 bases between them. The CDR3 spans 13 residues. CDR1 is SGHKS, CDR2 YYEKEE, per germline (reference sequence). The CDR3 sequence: CASSPLGVAEAFF. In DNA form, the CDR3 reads TGTGCCAGCAGCCCGTTGGGAGTCGCTGAAGCTTTCTTT.

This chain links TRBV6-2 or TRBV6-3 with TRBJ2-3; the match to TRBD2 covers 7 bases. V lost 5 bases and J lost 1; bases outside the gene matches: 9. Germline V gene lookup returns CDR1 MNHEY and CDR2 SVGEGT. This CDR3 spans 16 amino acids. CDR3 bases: TGTGCCAGCAGTACGATACTAGCGCGGGGCACAGATACGCAGTATTTT. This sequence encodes CASSTILARGTDTQYF.

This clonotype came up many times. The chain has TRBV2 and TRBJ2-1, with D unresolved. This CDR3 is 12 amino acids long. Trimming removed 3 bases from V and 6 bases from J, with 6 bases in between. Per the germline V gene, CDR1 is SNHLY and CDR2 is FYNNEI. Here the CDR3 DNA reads TGTGCCAGCAGTGACTCAGCCAATGAGCAGTTCTTC. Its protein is CASSDSANEQFF.

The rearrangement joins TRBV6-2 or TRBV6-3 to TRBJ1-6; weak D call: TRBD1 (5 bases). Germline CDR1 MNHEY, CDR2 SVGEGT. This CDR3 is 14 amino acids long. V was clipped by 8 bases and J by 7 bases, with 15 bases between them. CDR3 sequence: CASRPGRGNSPLHF. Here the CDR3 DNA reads TGTGCCAGCCGACCGGGGCGCGGCAATTCACCCCTCCACTTT.

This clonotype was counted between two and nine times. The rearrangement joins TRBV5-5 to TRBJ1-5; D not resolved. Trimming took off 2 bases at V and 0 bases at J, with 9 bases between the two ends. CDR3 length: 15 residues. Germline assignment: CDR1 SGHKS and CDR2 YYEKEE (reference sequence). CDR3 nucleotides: TGTGCCAGCAGCTTCCGTGGGATTAGCAATCAGCCCCAGCATTTT. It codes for CASSFRGISNQPQHF.

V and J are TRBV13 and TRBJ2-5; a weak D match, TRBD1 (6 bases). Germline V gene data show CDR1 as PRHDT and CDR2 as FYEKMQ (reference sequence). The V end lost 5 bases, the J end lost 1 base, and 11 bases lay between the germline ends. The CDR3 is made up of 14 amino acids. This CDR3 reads CASSVTGSQETQYF. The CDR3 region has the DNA TGTGCCAGCAGCGTCACAGGGTCCCAAGAGACCCAGTACTTC.

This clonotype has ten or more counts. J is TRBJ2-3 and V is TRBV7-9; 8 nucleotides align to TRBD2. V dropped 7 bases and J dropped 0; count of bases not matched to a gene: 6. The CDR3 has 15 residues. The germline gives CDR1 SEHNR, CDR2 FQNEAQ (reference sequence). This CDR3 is CASIPGGLSTDTQYF. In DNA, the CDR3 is TGTGCCAGCATCCCGGGGGGGCTTAGCACAGATACGCAGTATTTT.

CDR3 in DNA: TGTGCCAGCTCACGCTTCGGGGTTGACACTGAAGCTTTCTTT. It is translated as CASSRFGVDTEAFF. This sequence joins TRBV18 and TRBJ1-1; unclear D gene. The germline V gene encodes CDR1 KGHSH and CDR2 LQKENI. Trimming took 4 bases from V and 3 from J, leaving 12 bases between them. The length of the CDR3 is 14 residues.